These 27 T cell receptor beta chains share one sample of origin, sequenced in a study of cytomegalovirus exposure and HLA in healthy donors. The PCR employed 60 Vbeta primers together with 13 Jbeta primers. The method was immunoSEQ multiplex PCR; TCRdb's version includes in-frame clones alone and lacks a portion of them. The sample has 170,000 or so clones; about four fifths are singletons. Sequencing was performed on PBMCs. The receptors were sampled from a girl between 5 and 17 years old in good health and CMV-seropositive.

The gene calls are TRBV4-1 and TRBJ2-2, with TRBD2 as a possible D gene (5 bases). Germline CDR1 and CDR2: MGHRA and YSYEKL. There are 16 residues in the CDR3. Trimming shortened V by 0 bases and J by 1 base, and 9 bases separated the two germline ends. The CDR3 nucleotides read TGCGCCAGCAGCCAAGATACGGGGAAGAACACCGGGGAGCTGTTTTTT. It yields the protein CASSQDTGKNTGELFF.

J is TRBJ1-2 and V is TRBV4-1; 8 positions match TRBD1. CDR3 size: 15 residues. The V segment lost 1 base and the J segment 6 bases; nucleotides outside the gene matches: 7. Germline-derived CDR1 and CDR2 are MGHRA and YSYEKL. The CDR3 loop is CASSQVQQGANGYTF. CDR3 sequence (DNA): TGCGCCAGCAGCCAAGTTCAGCAGGGGGCAAATGGCTACACCTTC.

The chain couples TRBV11-2 to TRBJ2-2; 13 bases line up with TRBD2. Trimming removed 0 bases from V and 8 bases from J; junction bases left unmatched: 6. Germline CDR1 SGHAT, CDR2 FQNNGV. The CDR3 totals 17 residues. The CDR3 bases are TGTGCCAGCAGCTTAGAACTAGCGGGGGGGCTTGGTGGGGAGCTGTTTTTT. It codes for CASSLELAGGLGGELFF.

The CDR3 sequence is CASTPNRGAGYTF. The CDR3 DNA reads TGTGCCAGTACCCCGAATAGGGGCGCAGGCTACACCTTC. The V gene is TRBV19, the J gene TRBJ1-2, with D perhaps matching TRBD1 (5 bases). Trimming took off 7 bases at V and 8 bases at J, with 17 bases between the two ends. The CDR3 spans 13 residues. Looked up from germline, CDR1 is LNHDA and CDR2 is SQIVND (reference sequence).

This chain links TRBV18 with TRBJ1-1; unclear D gene. The CDR3 loop spans 10 amino acids. Germline CDR1 reads KGHSH; CDR2 reads LQKENI. The V gene lost 3 bases and the J gene lost 11 bases, with 7 bases spanning the gap. CDR3 amino acids: CASSPPSAFF. In nucleotides, the CDR3 is TGTGCCAGCTCACCCCCCTCCGCTTTCTTT.

The CDR3 here is CASSPGLRKPWDTQYF. The CDR3 DNA is TGTGCCAGCAGCCCGGGACTCCGCAAGCCGTGGGATACGCAGTATTTT. This sequence joins TRBV5-4 and TRBJ2-3, with D possibly matching TRBD2 (6 bases). CDR3 length: 16 residues. CDR1 SGHNT and CDR2 YYREEE come from the germline V gene (reference sequence). V lost 4 bases, J lost 6 bases, and 21 bases lay in between.

This rearrangement joins TRBV5-4 to TRBJ2-5, with D perhaps TRBD1 (6 bases). Per germline, CDR1 SGHNT and CDR2 YYREEE (reference sequence). The length of the CDR3 is 14 residues. Between the trimmed V and J ends, which lost 4 bases and 0 bases, there was a span of 10 bases. Here the CDR3 DNA reads TGTGCCAGCAGCCCGGACAGAGACCAAGAGACCCAGTACTTC. It translates to CASSPDRDQETQYF.

This clone was observed a few times. The J gene is TRBJ1-6, the V gene TRBV30; no clear D. The CDR3 length is 12 residues. Germline V gene sequence: CDR1 GTSNPN, CDR2 SVGIG (reference sequence). V dropped 2 bases and J dropped 6 bases, with 5 bases sitting between them. CDR3: CAWSSINSPLHF. The CDR3 DNA sequence: TGTGCCTGGAGTTCCATTAATTCACCCCTCCACTTT.

This rearrangement joins TRBV4-1 to TRBJ2-5; D is perhaps TRBD2 (5 bases). With the DNA end fitting TRBJ2-7 better, the J assignment may be wrong. The CDR3 is made up of 15 amino acids. Germline V CDR1 and CDR2: MGHRA, YSYEKL. The CDR3 DNA reads TGCGCCAGCAGCCAGATAGCGCGTTTCACCTACGAGCAGTACTTC. Protein sequence: CASSQIARFTYEQYF.

This rearrangement joins TRBV18 to TRBJ2-1; D gene uncertain. Germline values: CDR1 KGHSH, CDR2 LQKENI. The length of the CDR3 is 14 residues. The V end lost 6 bases, the J end lost 3 bases, and 12 bases lay between the germline ends. In DNA, the CDR3 is TGTGCCAGCTCTCTCACGGCGGACTACAATGAGCAGTTCTTC. Amino acid sequence: CASSLTADYNEQFF.

This clone was picked up one time. V and J are TRBV11-2 and TRBJ1-3; 8 bases line up with TRBD1. Germline V gene sequence: CDR1 SGHAT, CDR2 FQNNGV. The CDR3 extends over 15 amino acids. Trimming took 10 bases from V and 3 from J; bases not matched to a gene: 11. In nucleotides, the CDR3 is TGTGCCACCGATCCCCAGGGGGCATATGGAAACACCATATATTTT. Translated: CATDPQGAYGNTIYF.

The rearrangement uses TRBV27 and TRBJ2-1, with 10 positions matching TRBD1. CDR3 length: 16 residues. From germline, CDR1 is MNHEY and CDR2 SMNVEV (reference sequence). J lost 2 bases, V lost 5 bases, and 6 bases had no gene match. Written as DNA, the CDR3 is TGTGCCAGCAGTCCGGGACAGGGGTTCACCTACAATGAGCAGTTCTTC. Its translation: CASSPGQGFTYNEQFF.

This clone was seen a single time. The V and J genes are TRBV6-1 and TRBJ1-2, with no clear D. Germline V gene sequence: CDR1 MNHNS, CDR2 SASEGT. This CDR3 is 15 amino acids long. Trimming removed 2 bases at V and 4 bases at J, with 14 bases between. The CDR3 sequence is CASSERSSDVYGYTF. CDR3 DNA: TGTGCCAGCAGTGAAAGGAGTTCTGATGTCTATGGCTACACCTTC.

The CDR3 DNA reads TGTGCCAGCAGTTACGCCGCGGCAAGGAGCACCGGGGAGCTGTTTTTT. Translation gives CASSYAAARSTGELFF. This chain joins TRBV6-5 and TRBJ2-2, with unresolved D. Germline V gene data show CDR1 as MNHEY and CDR2 as SVGAGI. V gave up 2 bases and J gave up 4 bases, with 14 bases separating them. The CDR3 spans 16 residues.

CDR3 DNA: TGTGCCAGCAGCACCGGACAGGGGGCGCGAGGTCAGCCCCAGCATTTT. This translates into CASSTGQGARGQPQHF. The chain uses TRBV5-6 and TRBJ1-5, with 11 bases fitting TRBD1. V lost 4 bases to trimming and J lost 6 bases; unmatched junction nucleotides: 9. Per the germline V gene, CDR1 is SGHDT and CDR2 is YYEEEE. The CDR3 is 16 amino acids.

The chain uses TRBV9 and TRBJ1-1; no reliable D call. CDR3 size: 14 residues. Germline CDR1 is SGDLS and CDR2 is YYNGEE. V dropped 0 bases and J dropped 6 bases, with 12 bases sitting between them. CDR3 loop: CASSVAPAGAEAFF. The CDR3 DNA is TGTGCCAGCAGCGTAGCTCCGGCAGGCGCTGAAGCTTTCTTT.

This chain joins TRBV12-5 and TRBJ1-3, with 7 bases that match TRBD1. This CDR3 has 14 residues. After removal of 2 bases from V and 6 bases from J, the junction contained 4 bases not matched to a gene. Germline V gives CDR1 LGHNT, CDR2 FRNRAP. The CDR3 DNA follows: TGTGCTAGTGGTTTGTCCGGGACAGAAAACACCATATATTTT. Translated: CASGLSGTENTIYF.

Concerning this clone itself: The junction departs from the called germline gene at one end, perhaps through a read error. Other DNA sequences in this specimen translate into the identical CDR3. The gene calls are TRBV27 and TRBJ2-3; D call uncertain. The CDR3 totals 16 residues. Germline values: CDR1 MNHEY, CDR2 SMNVEV (reference sequence). The CDR3 protein is CASSSPAQRRADTQYF. The CDR3 DNA reads TGCGCCAGCAGCTCCCCGGCGCAGCGCCGCGCAGATACGCAGTATTTT.

J is TRBJ2-1 and V is TRBV25-1; D is possibly TRBD1 (6 bases). The CDR3 is made up of 14 amino acids. Trimming removed 1 base at V and 10 bases at J, with 14 bases between. Germline V gives CDR1 MGHDK, CDR2 SYGVNS. CDR3 coding DNA: TGTGCCAGCAGTGAATCGGAGAAGAGGGGGGAGCAGTTCTTC. Translating it yields CASSESEKRGEQFF.

This clone was observed a few times. The rearrangement links TRBV10-3 to TRBJ1-5; D might be TRBD1 (5 bases). CDR3 length: 15 residues. Germline CDR1 is ENHRY and CDR2 is SYGVKD. Trimming cost V 6 bases and J 2 bases, with 14 bases left between them. In nucleotides, the CDR3 is TGTGCCATCAGGGCAGGGTTAGAGGGCAATCAGCCCCAGCATTTT. Its protein is CAIRAGLEGNQPQHF.

The chain has TRBV21-1 and TRBJ2-5; the tabulated D call, TRBD2, remains unverified against the DNA. TRBV21-1 is tagged as a pseudogene. CDR3 length: 19 amino acids. The DNA of the CDR3 is TGTGCCAGCAGCACCCGGACTAGCGGGGGGGCAGGTGTGAGAGAGACCCAGTACTTC. Its translation is CASSTRTSGGAGVRETQYF.

The chain couples TRBV6-5 to TRBJ1-3; a weak D match, TRBD1 (5 bases). The CDR3 contains 15 residues. Germline V gene data show CDR1 as MNHEY and CDR2 as SVGAGI. Trimming shortened V by 6 bases and J by 4 bases, and 16 bases separated the two germline ends. CDR3 sequence reads: CASSGFGHSGNTIYF. The CDR3 nucleotides are TGTGCCAGCAGCGGTTTTGGACATTCAGGAAACACCATATATTTT.

The rearrangement joins TRBV7-9 to TRBJ1-1; D may be TRBD1 (5 bases). Germline V gene lookup returns CDR1 SEHNR and CDR2 FQNEAQ (reference sequence). CDR3 length: 14 residues. Trimming removed 5 bases at V and 6 bases at J, with 16 bases between. CDR3 sequence: CASSAEQAPAEAFF. Written as DNA, the CDR3 is TGTGCCAGCAGCGCAGAACAGGCACCGGCTGAAGCTTTCTTT.

The rearrangement uses TRBV11-3 and TRBJ2-3; 7 nucleotides match TRBD2. The CDR3 runs 16 residues. The germline CDR1 and CDR2 sequences are SGHNT and YENEEA. V gave up 5 bases and J gave up 2 bases; unmatched junction bases: 10. The CDR3 is CASSTLLRGNTDTQYF. CDR3 bases: TGTGCCAGCAGCACTCTTTTGCGGGGGAACACAGATACGCAGTATTTT.

V usage is TRBV30 and J usage is TRBJ2-5; D is unclear. Germline lookup yields CDR1 GTSNPN and CDR2 SVGIG (reference sequence). This CDR3 is 14 amino acids long. Between the trimmed V and J ends, which lost 0 bases and 5 bases, there was a span of 13 bases. The CDR3, as DNA: TGTGCCTGGAGTGTAAAGGTCGCGGTCGAGACCCAGTACTTC. Amino acid sequence: CAWSVKVAVETQYF. The variable domain in full, completed from reference TRBV30 and TRBJ2-5, reads SQTIHQWPATLVQPVGSPLSLECTVEGTSNPNLYWYRQAAGRGLQLLFYSVGIGQISSEVPQNLSASRPQDRQFILSSKKLLLSDSGFYLCAWSVKVAVETQYFGPGTRLLVL.

The V gene is TRBV14, the J gene TRBJ2-3; D ambiguous. In germline, CDR1 is SGHDN, CDR2 FVKESK. CDR3 length: 13 residues. V shed 2 bases and J shed 1 base, with 4 bases lying between them. CDR3 nucleotides: TGTGCCAGCAGCCAACTTCGCACAGATACGCAGTATTTT. It encodes CASSQLRTDTQYF.

The chain combines TRBV2 with TRBJ2-5, with a possible D match to TRBD1 (6 bases). V dropped 3 bases and J dropped 0 bases, with 11 bases sitting between them. The CDR3 runs to 15 residues. Germline lookup yields CDR1 SNHLY and CDR2 FYNNEI. CDR3 sequence reads: CASSEDQGYQETQYF. Here the CDR3 DNA reads TGTGCCAGCAGTGAGGACCAGGGGTACCAAGAGACCCAGTACTTC. The entire variable domain, with the rest obtained from reference TRBV2 and TRBJ2-5, is as follows: EPEVTQTPSHQVTQMGQEVILRCVPISNHLYFYWYRQILGQKVEFLVSFYNNEISEKSEIFDDQFSVERPDGSNFTLKIRSTKLEDSAMYFCASSEDQGYQETQYFGPGTRLLVL.